This T cell receptor (beta chain) was sequenced for a study of control samples from healthy donors and cancer patients (dated by TCRdb to the early 2020s). As concerns this clone: It lacks a known antigen. Within one base of it there is no much larger clone, and no base qualities were kept.

Library generation was performed with the immunoSEQ multiplex PCR assay. TCRdb took over this immuneACCESS table, retaining in-frame rearrangements with V and J assigned. Such tables are incomplete; in checked studies, under half of the missing clones stem from an unresolved V gene, and the remainder is unexplained. For this sample there are about 140,000 clones; under 95% appear just once. Of the sample, 7.1% falls within the top ten clones. The CDR3 numbers 17 residues from cysteine through phenylalanine. CDR3 DNA only is kept here, 51 bases in frame from base 1. V is cut by 2 bases and J by 4 bases, and the space between the germline ends is 20 bases. The germline V gene gives CDR1 as MNHNS and CDR2 as SASEGT.

The source material was blood. This TCR was sampled from a man aged 18 to 30 in good health. The V and J segments used are TRBV6-1 and TRBJ2-5; no D segment can be confidently identified. The CDR3 corresponds to CASSEFLGRLGAETQYF. The sequence in DNA is TGTGCCAGCAGTGAATTTTTAGGACGGCTGGGCGCAGAGACCCAGTACTTC.